One sample yielded the 23 T cell receptor beta chains listed below, sequenced in a study of patients and donors after allogeneic stem cell transplantation. TCRdb itself ran the RT-PCR reads through MiXCR, one entry per CDR3 protein. The sample yields roughly 200,000 distinct CDR3 sequences, roughly 38% seen once. The material sequenced was blood, either unsorted or a sorted T cell fraction (not recorded which). These receptors were collected from a human donor who was either an allogeneic HSCT recipient or a stem cell or donor lymphocyte infusion donor (not recorded which). It is not recorded whose cells these are; they may come from a transplant donor.

This sequence joins TRBV9 and TRBJ2-7; D gene unclear. This CDR3 has 16 amino acids. V gave up 0 bases and J gave up 0 bases, with 13 bases separating them. CDR1 and CDR2 from the germline V gene are SGDLS and YYNGEE. CDR3 protein: CASSVDADPRSYEQYF. The CDR3 DNA sequence: TGTGCCAGCAGCGTAGATGCAGACCCACGCTCCTACGAGCAGTACTTC. Full variable domain (missing parts from reference TRBV9 and TRBJ2-7): DSGVTQTPKHLITATGQRVTLRCSPRSGDLSVYWYQQSLDQGLQFLIQYYNGEERAKGNILERFSAQQFPDLHSELNLSSLELGDSALYFCASSVDADPRSYEQYFGPGTRLTVT.

Concerning this clonotype itself: A read error may account for a junction end that differs from germline. CDR3 region: CASSLVPDYGCTF. CDR3 bases: TGTGCCAGCAGCTTAGTCCCTGACTATGGCTGCACCTTC. The chain recombines TRBV7-2 with TRBJ1-2, with D uncertain. Germline CDR1 SGHTA, CDR2 FQGNSA. The length of the CDR3 is 13 residues.

The chain recombines TRBV19 with TRBJ1-6; D ambiguous. CDR3 length: 12 residues. Trimming shortened V by 9 bases and J by 9 bases, and 12 bases separated the two germline ends. Germline V lookup: CDR1 LNHDA, CDR2 SQIVND (reference sequence). CDR3 sequence: CASAGVASPLHF. The CDR3 DNA reads TGTGCCAGCGCTGGGGTGGCTTCACCCCTCCACTTT.

This clonotype was seen a handful of times. V is TRBV7-9 and J is TRBJ1-1; D uncertain. Trimming cost V 2 bases and J 0 bases, with 13 bases left between them. CDR1 SEHNR and CDR2 FQNEAQ come from the germline V gene (reference sequence). The CDR3 is 16 amino acids. The chain's CDR3 is CASSLTPDPLNTEAFF. CDR3 in DNA: TGTGCCAGCAGCTTAACCCCGGATCCGCTGAACACTGAAGCTTTCTTT.

The chain links TRBV21-1 to TRBJ1-2; the D call in the table, TRBD1, was not verified against the DNA. TRBV21-1 is a listed pseudogene. The CDR3 sequence is 15 residues long. The CDR3 loop reads CASSPRRRGGRGYTF. The CDR3 DNA is TGTGCCAGCAGCCCCCGGAGAAGGGGGGGCCGCGGCTACACCTTC.

The V and J genes are TRBV2 and TRBJ1-2, with D possibly being TRBD1 (6 bases). The germline gives CDR1 SNHLY, CDR2 FYNNEI. CDR3 size: 17 residues. V lost 3 bases and J 8 bases, leaving 25 bases between the germline ends. The CDR3 loop reads CASSEAVKQGGGEGYTF. In DNA form, the CDR3 reads TGTGCCAGCAGTGAGGCGGTAAAACAGGGTGGGGGAGAAGGCTACACCTTC.

This clonotype occurred once. CDR3 in amino acids: CSAGDNYYEQYF. The DNA of the CDR3 is TGCAGTGCCGGGGACAACTACTACGAGCAGTACTTC. The chain links TRBV20-1 to TRBJ2-7; possible D gene TRBD1, 6 bases. Trimming took off 6 bases at V and 3 bases at J, with 12 bases between the two ends. Germline V gene lookup returns CDR1 DFQATT and CDR2 SNEGSKA (reference sequence). CDR3 size: 12 residues.

In its sample, this clonotype was seen a few times. This chain connects TRBV5-1 to TRBJ1-1; 7 bases are a match to TRBD1. Germline CDR1 SGHRS, CDR2 YFSETQ. After removal of 2 bases from V and 4 bases from J, the junction contained 2 bases not matched to a gene. The CDR3 covers 13 residues. The CDR3 DNA is TGCGCCAGCAGCTTTACAGGGGCCACTGAAGCTTTCTTT. This sequence encodes CASSFTGATEAFF.

This clonotype was picked up a small number of times. This sequence joins TRBV7-9 and TRBJ2-7; D possibly uses TRBD1 or TRBD2 (5 bases each). The CDR3 has 13 amino acids. Trimming cost V 8 bases and J 6 bases, with 17 bases left between them. Germline values: CDR1 SEHNR, CDR2 FQNEAQ (reference sequence). CDR3 nucleotides: TGTGCCAGCTCGAGAGGGGTAAAAGGCGAGCAGTACTTC. Protein product: CASSRGVKGEQYF.

V gene TRBV6-6 combines with J gene TRBJ1-3; TRBD1 might be the D (6 bases). V lost 8 bases and J lost 3, with 20 bases in between. Germline CDR1 and CDR2: MNHNY and SVGAGI (reference sequence). The CDR3 has 16 residues. DNA for the CDR3: TGTGCCAGCCCTAGGGGTAGGACAGAGCATGGAAACACCATATATTTT. It encodes CASPRGRTEHGNTIYF.

This clonotype was seen a single time. The rearrangement joins TRBV5-1 to TRBJ1-2; D remains unclear. The length of the CDR3 is 14 residues. Germline V gene sequence: CDR1 SGHRS, CDR2 YFSETQ. V gave up 2 bases and J gave up 6 bases, with 14 bases separating them. The CDR3 DNA is TGCGCCAGCAGCTTACACGGAGAGGCCGATGGCTACACCTTC. It translates to CASSLHGEADGYTF. Complete variable domain (other parts from reference TRBV5-1 and TRBJ1-2): KAGVTQTPRYLIKTRGQQVTLSCSPISGHRSVSWYQQTPGQGLQFLFEYFSETQRNKGNFPGRFSGRQFSNSRSEMNVSTLELGDSALYLCASSLHGEADGYTFGSGTRLTVV.

This rearrangement joins TRBV20-1 to TRBJ1-5; D remains unclear. V lost 0 bases to trimming and J lost 9 bases, with 12 bases between them. Germline V gene data show CDR1 as DFQATT and CDR2 as SNEGSKA (reference sequence). This CDR3 is 13 amino acids long. CDR3 sequence reads: CSARERNGAPQHF. The CDR3 region has the DNA TGCAGTGCTAGAGAGAGGAACGGAGCGCCCCAGCATTTT.

Only a few counts were recorded for this clonotype. The chain carries TRBV7-9 and TRBJ1-5; D gene uncertain. Germline-derived CDR1 and CDR2 are SEHNR and FQNEAQ (reference sequence). V was pared by 5 bases and J by 3 bases, with 5 bases between. CDR3 size: 12 residues. Here the CDR3 reads CASSILNQPQHF. CDR3 nucleotide sequence: TGTGCCAGCAGCATCCTCAATCAGCCCCAGCATTTT.

The chain recombines TRBV15 with TRBJ2-5; a weak D match, TRBD1 (5 bases). V was cut by 6 bases and J by 2 bases, with 16 bases left in between. Germline V CDR1 and CDR2: LNHNV, YYDKDF (reference sequence). The CDR3 has 15 residues. CDR3: CATRIGAEKQETQYF. The CDR3 DNA follows: TGTGCCACCAGAATAGGGGCTGAAAAGCAAGAGACCCAGTACTTC.

The J gene is TRBJ2-7, the V gene TRBV9, with D perhaps matching TRBD2 (5 bases). Near its end, the DNA agrees better with TRBJ2-1, so the J call may be wrong. The CDR3 totals 15 residues. Germline CDR1 and CDR2: SGDLS and YYNGEE. The CDR3 nucleotides are TGTGCCAGCAGACGACCGGACTGGGTGGCTCACGAGCAGTTCTTC. As protein: CASRRPDWVAHEQFF.

This clonotype was observed a single time. The chain uses TRBV27 and TRBJ2-1; 8 positions agree with TRBD2. The CDR3 runs 12 residues. Germline V gives CDR1 MNHEY, CDR2 SMNVEV (reference sequence). Losses at the gene ends were 2 bases for V and 10 bases for J; bases not matched to a gene: 1. The CDR3 DNA is TGTGCCAGCAGTTTACCTAGCGGGGAGCAGTTCTTC. Encoded protein: CASSLPSGEQFF.

V is TRBV12-3 or TRBV12-4 and J is TRBJ2-7, with a possible D match to TRBD1 (5 bases). V was clipped by 1 base and J by 2 bases, with 15 bases between them. This CDR3 has 16 amino acids. Here the CDR3 reads CASSLGTPLTAYEQYF. The CDR3 DNA sequence: TGTGCCAGCAGTTTAGGGACACCCCTGACGGCCTACGAGCAGTACTTC.

The rearrangement joins TRBV12-3 or TRBV12-4 to TRBJ2-1; the D gene could be TRBD1 or TRBD2 (6 bases each). The CDR3 runs 16 residues. Trimming took 0 bases from V and 12 from J, leaving 21 bases between them. For the CDR3, the DNA is TGTGCCAGCAGTTTAGCTCGGACAGTCATAAAGGGGGGGCAGTTCTTC. Its translation: CASSLARTVIKGGQFF.

The J gene is TRBJ1-2, the V gene TRBV11-2, with D hard to call. The CDR3 has 14 amino acids. Germline V lookup: CDR1 SGHAT, CDR2 FQNNGV. Trimming cost V 5 bases and J 2 bases, with 12 bases left between them. CDR3 in amino acids: CASSLFDGNYGYTF. The CDR3 DNA is TGTGCCAGCAGCCTATTTGACGGGAACTATGGCTACACCTTC.

The chain is built from TRBV9 and TRBJ2-7; possible D gene TRBD2, 7 bases. With 4 bases removed from V and 0 bases from J, the gap between germline ends came to 17 bases. This CDR3 region has 16 residues. Germline CDR1 and CDR2: SGDLS and YYNGEE. The CDR3 loop is CASSPHGGGPSYEQYF. DNA of the CDR3: TGTGCCAGCAGCCCCCACGGCGGGGGCCCCTCCTACGAGCAGTACTTC.

The rearrangement joins TRBV27 to TRBJ1-1; D perhaps matches TRBD1 (6 bases). The CDR3 length is 16 residues. Germline CDR1 reads MNHEY; CDR2 reads SMNVEV (reference sequence). Trimming left V 8 bases short and J 5 bases short, with 24 bases between. The CDR3 DNA reads as TGTGCCAGCTCGACGATGGGGGGCGCAAGTGATACTGAAGCTTTCTTT. Translated, it gives CASSTMGGASDTEAFF.

The chain is built from TRBV29-1 and TRBJ2-1; D is perhaps TRBD1 (5 bases). CDR1 SQVTM and CDR2 ANQGSEA come from the germline V gene. V gave up 3 bases and J gave up 2 bases, with 14 bases separating them. The CDR3 is made up of 15 amino acids. CDR3 bases: TGCAGCGTTGAGACGGGTGGGGCAGCCTACAATGAGCAGTTCTTC. This sequence encodes CSVETGGAAYNEQFF.

This chain links TRBV6-2 or TRBV6-3 with TRBJ2-7; no firm D call. The CDR3 is 12 amino acids. Germline CDR1 is MNHEY and CDR2 is SVGEGT. The ends were cut back, 4 bases at V and 0 bases at J, with 4 bases in the middle. This chain's CDR3 is CASSSLSYEQYF. As DNA, the CDR3 is TGTGCCAGCAGTTCCCTCTCCTACGAGCAGTACTTC.